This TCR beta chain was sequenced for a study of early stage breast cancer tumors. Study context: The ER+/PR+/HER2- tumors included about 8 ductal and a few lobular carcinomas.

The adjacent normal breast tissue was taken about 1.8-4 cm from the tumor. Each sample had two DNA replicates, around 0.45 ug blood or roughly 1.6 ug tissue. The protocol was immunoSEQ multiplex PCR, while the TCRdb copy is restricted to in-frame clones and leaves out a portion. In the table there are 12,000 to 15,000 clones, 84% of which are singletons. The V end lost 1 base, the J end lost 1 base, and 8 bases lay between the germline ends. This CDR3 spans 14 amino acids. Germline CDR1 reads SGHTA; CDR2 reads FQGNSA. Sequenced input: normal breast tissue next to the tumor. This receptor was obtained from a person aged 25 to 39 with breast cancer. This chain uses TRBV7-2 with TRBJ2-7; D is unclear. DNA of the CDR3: TGTGCCAGCAGCTTAGACGCTATTTCCTACGAGCAGTACTTC. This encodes CASSLDAISYEQYF.